This T cell receptor beta chain comes out of a study of blood T cell repertoires in COVID-19. TCRdb keeps only in-frame clones here, not all; method: immunoSEQ multiplex PCR. The table includes some 200,000 clones, around 90% detected once. This CDR3 spans 12 amino acids. Per the germline V gene, CDR1 is SGHAT and CDR2 is FQNNGV. V lost 6 bases and J lost 10, with 10 bases in between. The sequenced material came from peripheral blood. The V gene is TRBV11-2, the J gene TRBJ1-6; possibly TRBD1 for D (5 bases). The sequence came from a man aged 18 to 30 with active or convalescent COVID-19. The DNA for the CDR3 is TGTGCCAGCAGTCCTCAGGGATCACCCCTCCACTTT. Encoded protein: CASSPQGSPLHF.